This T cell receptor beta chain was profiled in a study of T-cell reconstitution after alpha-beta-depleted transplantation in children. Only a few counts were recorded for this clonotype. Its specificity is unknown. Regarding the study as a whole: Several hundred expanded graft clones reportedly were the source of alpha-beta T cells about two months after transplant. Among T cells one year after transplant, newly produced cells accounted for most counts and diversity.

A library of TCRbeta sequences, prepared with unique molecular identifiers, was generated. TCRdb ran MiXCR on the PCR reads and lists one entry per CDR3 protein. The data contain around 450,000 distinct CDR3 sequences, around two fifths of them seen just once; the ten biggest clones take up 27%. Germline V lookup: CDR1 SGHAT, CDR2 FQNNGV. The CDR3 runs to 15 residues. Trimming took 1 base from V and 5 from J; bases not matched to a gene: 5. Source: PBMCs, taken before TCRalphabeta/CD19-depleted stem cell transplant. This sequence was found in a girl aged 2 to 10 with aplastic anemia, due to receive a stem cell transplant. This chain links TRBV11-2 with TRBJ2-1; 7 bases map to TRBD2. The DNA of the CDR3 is TGTGCCAGCAGCTTAGGACTAGCTACCCACAATGAGCAGTTCTTC. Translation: CASSLGLATHNEQFF.